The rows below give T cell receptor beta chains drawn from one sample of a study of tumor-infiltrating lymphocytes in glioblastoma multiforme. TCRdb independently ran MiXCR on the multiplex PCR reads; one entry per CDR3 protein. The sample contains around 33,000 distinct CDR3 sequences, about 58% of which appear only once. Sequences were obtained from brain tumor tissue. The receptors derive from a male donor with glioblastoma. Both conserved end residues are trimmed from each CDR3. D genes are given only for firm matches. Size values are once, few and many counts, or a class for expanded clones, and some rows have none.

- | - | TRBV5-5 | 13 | ASSLAGVGADTQY
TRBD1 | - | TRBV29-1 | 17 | SVDGPPGQGSSGANVLT
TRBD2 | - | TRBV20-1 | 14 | SAGGLAGDLSDTQY
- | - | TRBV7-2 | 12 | ASSRRYAYNEQF
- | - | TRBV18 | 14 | ASSPPGGLNTGELF
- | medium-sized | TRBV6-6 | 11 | ASSYGGSTEAF
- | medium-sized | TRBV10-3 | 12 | AISGTGTNYGYT
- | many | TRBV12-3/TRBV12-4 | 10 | ASGRDLYEQY
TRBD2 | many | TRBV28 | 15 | ASSLSPSGSWYNEQF
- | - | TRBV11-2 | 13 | ASSLDLGSVDTQY
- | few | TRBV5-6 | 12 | ASRLQGLADTQY
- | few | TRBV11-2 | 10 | ASSSGLGGYT
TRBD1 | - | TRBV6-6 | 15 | ASSPQGQGAITYEQY
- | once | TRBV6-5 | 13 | ARSYSRGGAYGYT
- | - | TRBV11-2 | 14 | ASSLRFGGEQETQY
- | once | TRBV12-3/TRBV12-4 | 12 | ASRETERPHEQY
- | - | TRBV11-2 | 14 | ASSLDLWVVVSPLH
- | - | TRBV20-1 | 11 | NASYRVDQPQH
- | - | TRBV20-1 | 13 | SANPGGTGEETQY
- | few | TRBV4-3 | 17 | ASSQDPEGGRGRVNEQF
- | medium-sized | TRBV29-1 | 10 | SVDGESDEQY
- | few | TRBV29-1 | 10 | SVLKLSNEQF
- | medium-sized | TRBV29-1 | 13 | SVSWGLGGGETQY
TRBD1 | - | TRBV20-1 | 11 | SALDRTNYGYT
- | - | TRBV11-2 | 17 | ASSSRSEGGGGPEETQY
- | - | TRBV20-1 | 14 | SARDEDVLAEEKLF
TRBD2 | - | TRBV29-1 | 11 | SGSGPRYNEQF
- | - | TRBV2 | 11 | ASNRDTTYEQY
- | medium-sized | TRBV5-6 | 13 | ASSLGVTRAYEQY
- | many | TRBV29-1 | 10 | SVGSGNTEAF
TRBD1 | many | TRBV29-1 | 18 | SVEDGEQGGTICEVTEAF
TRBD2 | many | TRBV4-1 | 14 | ASSQGGLAGAGEQY
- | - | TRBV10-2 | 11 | ASSEDGKDTIY
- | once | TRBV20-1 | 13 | SARYGAESTDTRY
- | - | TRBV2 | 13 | ASSRGGGSSYEQY
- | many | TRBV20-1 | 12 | SARNGQSLGGYT
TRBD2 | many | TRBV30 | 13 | AWSAGLAGMETQY
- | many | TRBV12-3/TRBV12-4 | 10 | ASSPGSAGYT
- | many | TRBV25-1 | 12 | ASSEYWAAYGYT
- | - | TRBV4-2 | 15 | ASSRSRLSRSNYGYI
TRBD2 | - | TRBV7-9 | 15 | ASRLTEGLVGTDMRY
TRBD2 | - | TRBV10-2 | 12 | ASGTSGQTGKLF
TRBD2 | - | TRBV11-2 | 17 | ASSRKGLAGLGARETQY
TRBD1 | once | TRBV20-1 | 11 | SASGQSHYEQY
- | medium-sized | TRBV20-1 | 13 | SAPLNGQKNTEAF
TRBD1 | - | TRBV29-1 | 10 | SVRTGVYGYT
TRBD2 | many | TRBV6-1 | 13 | ASSENGRASDTQY
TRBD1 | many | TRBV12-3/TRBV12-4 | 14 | ASSSESTGGTYEQY
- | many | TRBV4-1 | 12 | ASSQDPLSYEQY
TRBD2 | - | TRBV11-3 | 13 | ASSARIAGGNEQF
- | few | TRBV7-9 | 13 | ASSFRSASQETQY
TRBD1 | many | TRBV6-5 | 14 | ASSYFGRGRGSPLH
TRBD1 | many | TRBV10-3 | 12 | AISEPGQGYEQY
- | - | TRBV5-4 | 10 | ASSTTNEKLF
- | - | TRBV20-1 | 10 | SARGLGDTQY
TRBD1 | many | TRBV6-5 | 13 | ASSYSLRGPGELF
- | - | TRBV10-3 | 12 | VITPGRGIGEQF
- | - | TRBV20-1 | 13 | SAPLNGQKNTQAF
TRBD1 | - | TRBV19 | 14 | ASSPRQGKAYNEQF